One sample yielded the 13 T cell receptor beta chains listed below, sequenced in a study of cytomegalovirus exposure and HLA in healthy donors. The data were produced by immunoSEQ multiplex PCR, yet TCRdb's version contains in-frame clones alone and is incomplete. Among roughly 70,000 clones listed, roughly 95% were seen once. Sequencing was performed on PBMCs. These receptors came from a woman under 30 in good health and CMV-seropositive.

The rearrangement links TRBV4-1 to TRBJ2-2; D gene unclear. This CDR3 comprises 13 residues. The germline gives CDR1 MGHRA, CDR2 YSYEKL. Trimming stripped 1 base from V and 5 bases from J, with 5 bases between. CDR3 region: CASSQGGTGELFF. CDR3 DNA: TGCGCCAGCAGCCAAGGCGGTACCGGGGAGCTGTTTTTT.

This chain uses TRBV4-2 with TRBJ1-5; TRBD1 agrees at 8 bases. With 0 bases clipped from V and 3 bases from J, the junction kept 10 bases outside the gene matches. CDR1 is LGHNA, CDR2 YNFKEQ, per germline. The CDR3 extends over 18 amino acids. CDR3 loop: CASSQEGGRGLLNQPQHF. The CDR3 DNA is TGTGCCAGCAGCCAAGAGGGGGGCAGGGGGCTCCTCAATCAGCCCCAGCATTTT.

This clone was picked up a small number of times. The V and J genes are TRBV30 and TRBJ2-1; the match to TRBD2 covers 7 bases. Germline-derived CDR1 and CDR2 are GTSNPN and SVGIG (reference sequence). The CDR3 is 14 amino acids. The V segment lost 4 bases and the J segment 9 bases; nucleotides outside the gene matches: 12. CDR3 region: CAWTRPGLGSEQFF. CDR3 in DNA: TGTGCCTGGACCCGCCCCGGACTAGGGAGTGAGCAGTTCTTC.

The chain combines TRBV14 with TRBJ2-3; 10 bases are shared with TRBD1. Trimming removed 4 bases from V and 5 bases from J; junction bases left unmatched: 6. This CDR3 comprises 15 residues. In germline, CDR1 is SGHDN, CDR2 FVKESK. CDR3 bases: TGTGCCAGCAGCCCGGGACAGGGGCTGGAAGATACGCAGTATTTT. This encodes CASSPGQGLEDTQYF. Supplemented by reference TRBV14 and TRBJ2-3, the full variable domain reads EAGVTQFPSHSVIEKGQTVTLRCDPISGHDNLYWYRRVMGKEIKFLLHFVKESKQDESGMPNNRFLAERTGGTYSTLKVQPAELEDSGVYFCASSPGQGLEDTQYFGPGTRLTVL.

The CDR3 protein is CASSEFRGRGNEQFF. The CDR3 nucleotides read TGTGCCAGCAGTGAATTCCGTGGGAGGGGCAATGAGCAGTTCTTC. The chain employs TRBV2 and TRBJ2-1, with 7 positions matching TRBD2. V was pared by 2 bases and J by 6 bases, with 7 bases of the junction left unmatched. The germline V gene encodes CDR1 SNHLY and CDR2 FYNNEI. This CDR3 has 15 amino acids.

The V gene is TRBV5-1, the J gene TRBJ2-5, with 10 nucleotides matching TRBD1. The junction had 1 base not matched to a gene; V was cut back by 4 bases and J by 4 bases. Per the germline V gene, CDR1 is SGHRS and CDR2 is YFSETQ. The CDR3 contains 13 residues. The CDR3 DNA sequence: TGCGCCAGCAGCCGGACAGGGGGAGAGACCCAGTACTTC. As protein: CASSRTGGETQYF.

CDR3 region: CASSEAGGTTDTQYF. The CDR3 region has the DNA TGTGCCAGCAGTGAAGCGGGAGGGACAACAGATACGCAGTATTTT. The chain couples TRBV6-4 to TRBJ2-3; 10 nucleotides match TRBD2. The CDR3 consists of 15 residues. Per germline, CDR1 MRHNA and CDR2 SNTAGT. V shed 3 bases and J 3 bases; nucleotides not matched to a gene: 3.

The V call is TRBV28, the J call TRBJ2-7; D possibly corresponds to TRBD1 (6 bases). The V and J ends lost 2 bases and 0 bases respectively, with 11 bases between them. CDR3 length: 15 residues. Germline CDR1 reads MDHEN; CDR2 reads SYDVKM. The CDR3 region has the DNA TGTGCCAGCAGTTTAGGGGGCGTGAGCTCCTACGAGCAGTACTTC. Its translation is CASSLGGVSSYEQYF.

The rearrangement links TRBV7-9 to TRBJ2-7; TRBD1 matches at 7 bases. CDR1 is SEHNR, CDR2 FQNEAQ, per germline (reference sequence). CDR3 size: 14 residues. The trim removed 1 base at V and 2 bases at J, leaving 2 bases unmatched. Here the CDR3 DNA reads TGTGCCAGCAGCTTAGAAGGGGGCCCCTACGAGCAGTACTTC. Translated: CASSLEGGPYEQYF. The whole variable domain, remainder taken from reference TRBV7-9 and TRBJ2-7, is DTGVSQNPRHKITKRGQNVTFRCDPISEHNRLYWYRQTLGQGPEFLTYFQNEAQLEKSRLLSDRFSAERPKGSFSTLEIQRTEQGDSAMYLCASSLEGGPYEQYFGPGTRLTVT.

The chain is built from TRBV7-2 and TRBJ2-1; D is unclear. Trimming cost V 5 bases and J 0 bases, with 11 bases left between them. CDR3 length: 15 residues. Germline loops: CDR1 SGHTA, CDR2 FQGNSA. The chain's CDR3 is CASSVVWSSYNEQFF. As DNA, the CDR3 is TGTGCCAGCAGCGTTGTCTGGAGCTCCTACAATGAGCAGTTCTTC.

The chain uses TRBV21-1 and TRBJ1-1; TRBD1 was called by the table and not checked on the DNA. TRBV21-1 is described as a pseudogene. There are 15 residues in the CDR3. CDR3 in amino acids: CASSPRDSLNTEAFF. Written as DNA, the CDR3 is TGTGCCAGCAGCCCTCGGGACAGTTTGAACACTGAAGCTTTCTTT.

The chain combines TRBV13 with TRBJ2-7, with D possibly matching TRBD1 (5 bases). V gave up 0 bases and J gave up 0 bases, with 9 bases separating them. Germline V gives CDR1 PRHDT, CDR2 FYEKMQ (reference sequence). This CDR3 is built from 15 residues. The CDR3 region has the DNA TGTGCCAGCAGCTTAGGGGACACTTACTCCTACGAGCAGTACTTC. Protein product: CASSLGDTYSYEQYF.

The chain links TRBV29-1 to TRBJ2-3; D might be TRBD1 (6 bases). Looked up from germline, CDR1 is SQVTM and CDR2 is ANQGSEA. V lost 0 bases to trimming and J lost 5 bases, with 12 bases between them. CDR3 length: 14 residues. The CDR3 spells CSVEDPAGVDTQYF. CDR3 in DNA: TGCAGCGTTGAAGATCCGGCAGGGGTAGATACGCAGTATTTT.